The 9 T cell receptor beta chains reported below all come from one sample, sequenced in a study of blood T cell repertoires in COVID-19. The table came from immunoSEQ multiplex PCR; TCRdb's copy has only in-frame clones and leaves some out. The sample records 95,000 to 100,000 clones, about 85% being singletons. The sample taken for sequencing was peripheral blood. These receptors originate from a woman in her 70s with active or convalescent COVID-19.

The table lists this clone with a count of one. The gene calls are TRBV20-1 and TRBJ2-1, with D perhaps matching TRBD1 (5 bases). The V end lost 3 bases, the J end lost 7 bases, and 7 bases lay between the germline ends. In germline, CDR1 is DFQATT, CDR2 SNEGSKA (reference sequence). The CDR3 extends over 11 amino acids. The CDR3 coding sequence is TGCAGTGCTAGCAAGGGGAATGAGCAGTTCTTC. Its translation: CSASKGNEQFF.

The CDR3 DNA sequence: TGTGCCAGCAGCCCGGACTCCCCCCTGCGGTTCTTC. The encoded protein is CASSPDSPLRFF. The chain has TRBV7-9 and TRBJ2-1, with D possibly being TRBD2 (5 bases). The germline CDR1 and CDR2 sequences are SEHNR and FQNEAQ (reference sequence). CDR3 length: 12 amino acids. Deletions cut 5 bases from V and 15 bases from J, with 17 bases between. Full variable domain (outside the CDR3, taken from reference TRBV7-9 and TRBJ2-1): DTGVSQNPRHKITKRGQNVTFRCDPISEHNRLYWYRQTLGQGPEFLTYFQNEAQLEKSRLLSDRFSAERPKGSFSTLEIQRTEQGDSAMYLCASSPDSPLRFFGPGTRLTVL.

This chain links TRBV6-2 or TRBV6-3 with TRBJ1-1; D perhaps matches TRBD1 (5 bases). Germline loops: CDR1 MNHEY, CDR2 SVGEGT. The CDR3 is made up of 16 amino acids. The V end was cut by 1 base, the J end by 3 bases, with 15 bases between. CDR3 loop: CASSYLRRKGDTEAFF. The CDR3 bases are TGTGCCAGCAGTTACTTGAGACGCAAAGGGGACACTGAAGCTTTCTTT.

The DNA of the CDR3 is TGTGCCAGCAGCTTAGGCCCGGACTCTATTAATGAGCAGTTCTTC. It encodes CASSLGPDSINEQFF. The gene calls are TRBV7-2 and TRBJ2-1; D perhaps matches TRBD2 (5 bases). V lost 1 base, J lost 7 bases, and 14 bases lay in between. The CDR3 has 15 amino acids. CDR1 SGHTA and CDR2 FQGNSA come from the germline V gene.

This chain connects TRBV7-2 to TRBJ2-7; tentatively, D is TRBD2 (5 bases). The CDR3 consists of 15 residues. V was trimmed by 5 bases and J by 4 bases, leaving 18 bases between them. Germline CDR1 reads SGHTA; CDR2 reads FQGNSA. The CDR3 DNA follows: TGTGCCAGCAGCCCCACCTCCACTAGATTATACGAGCAGTACTTC. Protein product: CASSPTSTRLYEQYF.

The chain joins TRBV19 to TRBJ1-2; the match to TRBD1 covers 8 bases. The CDR3 runs to 14 residues. Per the germline V gene, CDR1 is LNHDA and CDR2 is SQIVND (reference sequence). Trimming took 4 bases from V and 6 from J; bases not matched to a gene: 7. The CDR3 loop reads CASSNRGRENGYTF. CDR3 DNA sequence: TGTGCCAGTAGTAACAGGGGGAGAGAGAATGGCTACACCTTC.

This chain joins TRBV18 and TRBJ1-6, with 7 bases aligning to TRBD1. The germline V gene has CDR1 KGHSH and CDR2 LQKENI. Trimming cost V 3 bases and J 1 base; bases outside gene matches: 3. There are 16 residues in the CDR3. CDR3 DNA sequence: TGTGCCAGCTCACCCCAGGGGGGATCCTATAATTCACCCCTCCACTTT. Protein sequence: CASSPQGGSYNSPLHF. Full variable domain (outside the CDR3, taken from reference TRBV18 and TRBJ1-6): NAGVMQNPRHLVRRRGQEARLRCSPMKGHSHVYWYRQLPEEGLKFMVYLQKENIIDESGMPKERFSAEFPKEGPSILRIQQVVRGDSAAYFCASSPQGGSYNSPLHFGNGTRLTVT.

The V call is TRBV5-1, the J call TRBJ2-1; 8 nucleotides line up with TRBD2. Germline values: CDR1 SGHRS, CDR2 YFSETQ. V was clipped by 1 base and J by 4 bases; unmatched bases: 4. The CDR3 length is 15 residues. This CDR3 is CASSLIGTRYNEQFF. The CDR3 coding sequence is TGCGCCAGCAGCTTGATCGGGACTAGATACAATGAGCAGTTCTTC.

This clone has a handful of counts. The chain couples TRBV7-2 to TRBJ1-6; perhaps TRBD1 as D (6 bases). Trimming pared 4 bases from V and 1 base from J, leaving 17 bases between. The V gene's germline CDR1 is SGHTA and CDR2 FQGNSA. The length of the CDR3 is 18 residues. The CDR3 DNA is TGTGCCAGCAGCTCCTCCACAGGGACGGGATCCTATAATTCACCCCTCCACTTT. This encodes CASSSSTGTGSYNSPLHF.